A selection of T cell receptor beta chains follows, all from one sample in a study of blood T cell repertoires in COVID-19. Here immunoSEQ multiplex PCR was the method, and the copy in TCRdb shows in-frame clones only, minus some. The table records around 300,000 clones, 75% to 90% of them present only once. Input material: PBMCs or T cells enriched from blood (not recorded which). The source of these receptors is a middle-aged woman who had recovered from COVID-19. The CDR3 runs from the conserved cysteine through the conserved F or W. D genes are given only for firm matches. Size values are once, few and many counts, or a class for expanded clones, and some rows have none.

J | size | D | V | CDR3 | DNA
TRBJ2-7 | - | - | TRBV11-2 | CASSPLWRAPSYEQYF | TGTGCCAGCAGCCCTCTCTGGCGGGCCCCCTCCTACGAGCAGTACTTC
TRBJ2-5 | - | - | TRBV4-1 | CASSRQLDQETQYF | TGCGCCAGCAGCCGACAACTAGACCAAGAGACCCAGTACTTC
TRBJ1-2 | - | - | TRBV5-1 | CASGGGARNYGYTF | TGCGCCAGCGGAGGGGGGGCTCGAAACTATGGCTACACCTTC
TRBJ2-3 | - | TRBD2 | TRBV6-5 | CAGQRGEADTQYF | TGTGCCGGGCAGCGGGGCGAGGCAGATACGCAGTATTTT
TRBJ1-2 | - | - | TRBV2 | CASSAQSGGNYGYTF | TGTGCCAGCAGTGCACAGTCCGGGGGAAACTATGGCTACACCTTC
TRBJ2-1 | - | TRBD2 | TRBV7-8 | CASSFRGSGGHEQFF | TGTGCCAGCAGCTTTAGGGGTAGCGGGGGGCATGAGCAGTTCTTC
TRBJ1-2 | - | TRBD1 | TRBV19 | CASSRRTGRGYTF | TGTGCCAGTAGTCGCCGGACAGGGAGAGGCTACACCTTC
TRBJ1-2 | once | - | TRBV9 | CASSPSSPGGYTF | TGTGCCAGCAGCCCCTCATCCCCCGGGGGCTACACCTTC
TRBJ1-1 | - | - | TRBV29-1 | CSVAGGQGGTEAFF | TGCAGCGTTGCCGGCGGGCAGGGAGGGACTGAAGCTTTCTTT
TRBJ2-1 | once | TRBD2 | TRBV18 | CASSSAGLAGGYDEQFF | TGTGCCAGCTCATCAGCGGGACTAGCGGGAGGGTATGATGAGCAGTTCTTC
TRBJ1-1 | - | - | TRBV5-1 | CASSSSERERAEAFF | TGCGCCAGCAGCAGTTCCGAACGTGAGCGAGCTGAAGCTTTCTTT
TRBJ2-1 | - | - | TRBV11-2 | CASSSPINWREQFF | TGTGCCAGCAGCTCCCCCATTAATTGGCGGGAGCAGTTCTTC
TRBJ2-2 | - | - | TRBV18 | CASSWDLANTGELFF | TGTGCCAGCTCATGGGACTTAGCGAACACCGGGGAGCTGTTTTTT
TRBJ1-2 | - | - | TRBV19 | CASSIKVRGYGYTF | TGTGCCAGTAGTATCAAAGTAAGGGGCTATGGCTACACCTTC
TRBJ1-4 | - | - | TRBV5-1 | CASSFSLAGEKLFF | TGCGCCAGCAGCTTTTCCTTAGCGGGGGAAAAACTGTTTTTT
TRBJ2-1 | - | - | TRBV4-1 | CASSPYGGTESEQFF | TGCGCCAGCAGCCCCTACGGAGGGACCGAGAGTGAGCAGTTCTTC
TRBJ1-2 | - | - | TRBV5-1 | CASSPPAGEWNGYTF | TGCGCCAGCAGCCCACCCGCAGGGGAGTGGAATGGCTACACCTTC
TRBJ2-3 | - | - | TRBV30 | CAWVSGSTDTQYF | TGTGCCTGGGTTAGCGGAAGCACAGATACGCAGTATTTT
TRBJ2-3 | - | - | TRBV4-1 | CASSQEWRGRPQSDTQYF | TGCGCCAGCAGCCAAGAGTGGCGGGGGCGTCCGCAGTCAGATACGCAGTATTTT
TRBJ1-6 | - | - | TRBV11-2 | CASSLDYISNSPLHF | TGTGCCAGCAGCTTAGACTATATTTCTAATTCACCCCTCCACTTT